In its sample, the clone carrying this TCR beta chain was seen a few times. What it binds is unknown. The sample originates from a study of response to subunit inactivated influenza vaccine. Study-level findings and limits: Authors suggested that a seasonal influenza vaccination recruits few new T cells each time.

TCRdb analysed the RT-PCR reads with MiXCR anew, one entry per CDR3 protein. Of hundreds of thousands of distinct CDR3 sequences listed, about 18% were seen once; the top ten hold under 13%. In germline, CDR1 is SGHRS, CDR2 YFSETQ. The junction had 12 bases not matched to a gene; V was cut back by 1 base and J by 4 bases. This CDR3 comprises 17 residues. The specimen was PBMCs from blood, collected more than 4 days after vaccination. The sequence was collected from a man aged 50 to 60 who received an inactivated influenza vaccine. The chain has TRBV5-1 and TRBJ2-7; TRBD2 matches at 9 bases. CDR3 residues: CASSLREASGNLYEQYF. The CDR3 coding sequence is TGCGCCAGCAGCTTGAGGGAGGCTAGCGGGAATTTGTACGAGCAGTACTTC.